This T cell receptor (beta chain) was profiled in a study of T cells expressing NK-cell markers. The CDR3 is 12 residues long. Germline V CDR1 and CDR2: DFQATT, SNEGSKA (reference sequence). Each CDR3 protein gets one entry in TCRdb, which reprocessed the 5' RACE reads and gives no DNA. The sample table includes 400,000 to 450,000 distinct CDR3 sequences. The sample comprised blood T cells: a sorted CD56 or NKG2C T cell subset, CD4+ or CD8+ T cells, or bulk PBMC T cells (not recorded which). The receptor was derived from a woman between 18 and 75 years old in good health. V is TRBV20-1 and J is TRBJ2-2; TCRdb proposes TRBD1, but this gene call is untestable without DNA. Here the CDR3 reads CSARQGAGELFF.